At least ten counts were recorded for the clone carrying this TCR beta chain. No antigen is known for it. These data come from a study of T cells in Graves' hyperthyroidism and ophthalmopathy. Using RNA transcripts as the source, TCR beta CDR3 regions were amplified. An initial round of RT-PCR targeting the TCR CDR3 relied on the HTBI primer set. TCRdb processed the multiplex PCR reads anew with MiXCR; each CDR3 protein has one entry. The sample holds roughly 840,000 distinct CDR3 sequences, 35% to 40% seen once. When ophthalmopathy did not progress within 18 months, Graves' hyperthyroidism was considered stable. Clinical symptoms, serum thyroxine and TRAb, thyroid ultrasound and orbital computed tomography were used for the diagnoses. The source of the PBMCs was 10 ml of fresh peripheral blood. Study outcomes and limitations: Peripheral blood also featured most of the thyroid clonotypes expanded above 0.001.

The CDR3 runs to 12 residues. V lost 5 bases and J 4 bases, leaving 8 bases between the germline ends. Sequenced input: blood. The chain has TRBV12-3 or TRBV12-4 and TRBJ1-2; no clear D gene. The source is a man between 18 and 29 years old with Graves' hyperthyroidism. The CDR3 bases are TGTGCCAGCAGTCCGACGAGCTATGGCTACACCTTC. Amino acid sequence: CASSPTSYGYTF.